This TCR beta chain is from a study of T cells in Graves' hyperthyroidism and ophthalmopathy (dated by TCRdb to between 2018 and 2021). The study in broad terms: Peripheral blood was sampled at the time of initial diagnosis, prior to any treatment. According to the paper, TCR Vbeta CDR3 sequencing was carried out on 135 peripheral blood samples, which came from 40 to 45 ophthalmopathy, around 75 hyperthyroidism and approximately 17 progressor patients. Whether ophthalmopathy could be predicted prospectively was tested in an independent validation cohort made up of roughly 20 hyperthyroidism patients plus 17 patients who later progressed to ophthalmopathy. For training and testing, the 100 or so patients in the discovery cohort were randomly divided in a 7:3 ratio. Thyroid tissue and blood T-cell repertoires from six Graves' hyperthyroidism patients were also compared in the study. To identify distinguishing TCR V-J signatures, a discovery cohort of 100 or so patients was used, comprising some 43 with Graves' ophthalmopathy and around 60 with stable Graves' hyperthyroidism. Following sampling, methimazole starting at 30 mg daily was given to hyperthyroidism patients, and high-dose intravenous methylprednisolone was given to ophthalmopathy patients. Study-wide findings and limitations: Blood samples also contained most of the expanded thyroid clonotypes (frequency above 0.001), which suggests that blood repertoires may reflect thyroid immune responses. Sample size was not statistically predetermined, and investigators were not blinded to group allocation. In validation, the model predicted progression to ophthalmopathy with roughly 70% sensitivity and around 72% specificity, a median of 6.5 months before onset. In cross-validation, a model built on a 13 V-J signature told ophthalmopathy apart from stable hyperthyroidism with 87.88% sensitivity and roughly 82% specificity, and in testing the same model reached 80%/75%.

Ophthalmopathy patients had moderately to severely active disease, Clinical Activity Score of at least 3, NOSPECS grade of at least 4, and duration under 3 months. Exclusion was applied to patients with uncontrolled infections, other autoimmune diseases, pregnancy or lactation. Diagnoses relied on clinical symptoms, serum thyroxine and TRAb, thyroid ultrasound and orbital computed tomography. PBMCs were separated from over 9 ml of fresh peripheral blood using Ficoll-Paque density gradient centrifugation. Trizol reagent was used to extract total RNA, and RNA quality was then checked on an Agilent 2100 Bioanalyzer. Counted from cysteine to phenylalanine, this CDR3 has 13 amino acids. The CDR3 DNA has 39 bases and is translated from base 1. CDR1 ENHRY and CDR2 SYGVKD are derived from the germline V gene. The germline ends are 6 bases apart after V is trimmed by 3 bases and J by 3 bases. TCR beta CDR3 regions were amplified from RNA transcripts. For the first round of RT-PCR on the TCR CDR3, the HTBI primer set was used together with the Qiagen OneStep RT-PCR kit. Libraries were constructed in a second round of multiplex PCR, after which size selection and purification were performed. Libraries were sequenced paired-end with 100 bp reads on an Illumina HiSeq2000. Per the source publication's procedure: Raw data were processed with SOAPnuke, discarding reads with adapters, uncalled bases, mean Phred below 15, or no exact constant-primer or identifier match. High-quality paired reads were merged with COPE v1.2.5, and unique nucleotide sequences were defined as clonotypes. Clonotypes were aligned to IMGT TRBV, TRBD and TRBJ reference segments using MiTCR v1.1. Analysis was restricted to V-J combinations with a frequency above 0.0001, which covered roughly 99% of repertoires. A TCS score was defined as the ratio of F50 (clonal expansion) to E x V (chaos), with BLOSUM62-based TCRdist applied between CDR3 peptides within each V-J. Welch's t-statistics and random forest reduced some 510 V-J features to 13, which were used in a naive Bayes classifier (R e1071). TCRdb's own reprocessing of the public reads used fastp at Q25 and MiXCR and kept productive beta chains. Rows matching on CDR3 protein sequence are summarized as one entry with the most common DNA and genes. These V and J calls are TCRdb output, not the study's own analysis. The sample data list hundreds of thousands of distinct CDR3 sequences, and 16% of these were observed just once. The ten largest clones add up to around 30% of the sample.

This clonotype was seen many times. What antigen it recognizes has not been identified. Per-base quality was not reported, and no clone a single base away is much larger than it. Sequencing input: blood. The clonotype comes from a woman in her late teens or twenties with Graves' ophthalmopathy. This sequence uses TRBV10-3 and TRBJ2-1, with the D gene not confidently named. The nucleotide sequence reads TGTGCCATCAGTGAATTAGACTACAATGAGCAGTTCTTC. Its product reads: CAISELDYNEQFF.